These T cell receptor beta chains were read from a single sample in a study of cytomegalovirus exposure and HLA in healthy donors. Using immunoSEQ multiplex PCR, the repertoire was profiled, and TCRdb retains in-frame clones only, with some absent. The sample lists approximately 200,000 clones, approximately 78% occurring once. Material: PBMCs. These TCRs come from a woman aged 50 to 65 in good health and CMV-seropositive. The CDR3 runs from the conserved cysteine through the conserved F or W. Each record gives: J gene, D gene, CDR3 length, V gene, clone size, CDR3 DNA, CDR3 protein. D genes are given only for firm matches. Not every row has a clone size; where given, it reads once, few, many or a size class.

>TRBJ2-1|.|15|TRBV2|.
TGTGCCAGCAGCCTAGTGGGTTCTAGTTACAATGAGCAGTTCTTC
CASSLVGSSYNEQFF
>TRBJ2-7|TRBD2|16|TRBV4-3|once
TGCGCCAGCAGCCAAGTGATAGGGACTAGCGGCGCGGGGCAGTACTTC
CASSQVIGTSGAGQYF
>TRBJ2-4|TRBD1|18|TRBV7-4|.
TGTGCCAGCAGCCACGACAAGGTAAGGGGGCTAGCCAAAAACATTCAGTACTTC
CASSHDKVRGLAKNIQYF
>TRBJ2-5|TRBD2|13|TRBV7-3|few
TGTGCCAGCAGCTTACTAGCGGGAGAGACCCAGTACTTC
CASSLLAGETQYF
>TRBJ2-3|.|15|TRBV7-9|.
TGTGCCAGCAGCTTCCTTAGCGGACACACAGATACGCAGTATTTT
CASSFLSGHTDTQYF
>TRBJ1-6|.|15|TRBV9|.
TGTGCCAGCAGCGTAGTGCCCGGGGATAATTCACCCCTCCACTTT
CASSVVPGDNSPLHF
>TRBJ1-1|.|14|TRBV30|.
TGTGCCTGGAGTAAAACCGGGACACCCGGTGAAGCTTTCTTT
CAWSKTGTPGEAFF
>TRBJ1-2|TRBD1|15|TRBV5-8|.
TGTGCCAGCAGCGCCGGACAGGCTCCTAACTATGGCTACACCTTC
CASSAGQAPNYGYTF
>TRBJ2-1|TRBD1|15|TRBV28|.
TGTGCCAGCAGTCGAACCGGGACAGGGAGCAATGAGCAGTTCTTC
CASSRTGTGSNEQFF
>TRBJ2-7|TRBD1|14|TRBV5-8|once
TGTGCCAGCACCCCGGGACAGGGGATGAGCGAGCAGTACTTC
CASTPGQGMSEQYF
>TRBJ2-7|TRBD2|16|TRBV9|.
TGTGCCAGCAGCGTAGACATAGCGGGTCTACCCTACGAGCAGTACTTC
CASSVDIAGLPYEQYF
>TRBJ1-4|TRBD1|19|TRBV4-1|.
TGCGCCAGCAGCCCCCTGGACAGGGTAAACCCTTGGGGTAATGAAAAACTGTTTTTT
CASSPLDRVNPWGNEKLFF
>TRBJ2-3|TRBD2|17|TRBV28|.
TGTGCCAGCAGTACCCCCGGGGCGGGAGGGCCAGGAGATACGCAGTATTTT
CASSTPGAGGPGDTQYF
>TRBJ2-1|.|13|TRBV18|.
TGTGCCAGCTCACCACAGGGGGAGGGTGAGCAGTTCTTC
CASSPQGEGEQFF
>TRBJ2-5|TRBD1|17|TRBV11-1|.
TGTGCCAGCAGCAAAACCCTTGGACAGGGGACTCAAGAGACCCAGTACTTC
CASSKTLGQGTQETQYF